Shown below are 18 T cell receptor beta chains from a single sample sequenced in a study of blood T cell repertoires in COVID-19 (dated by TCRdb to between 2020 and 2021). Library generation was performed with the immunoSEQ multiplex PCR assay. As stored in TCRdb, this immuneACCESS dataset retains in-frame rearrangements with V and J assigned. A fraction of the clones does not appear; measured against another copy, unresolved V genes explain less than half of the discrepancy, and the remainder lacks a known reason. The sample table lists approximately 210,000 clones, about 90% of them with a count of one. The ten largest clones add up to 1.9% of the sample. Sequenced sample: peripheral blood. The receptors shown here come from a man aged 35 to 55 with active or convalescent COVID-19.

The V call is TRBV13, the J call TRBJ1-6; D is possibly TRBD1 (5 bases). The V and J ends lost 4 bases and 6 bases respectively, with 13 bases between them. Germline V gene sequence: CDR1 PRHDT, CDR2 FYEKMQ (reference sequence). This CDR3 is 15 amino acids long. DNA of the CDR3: TGTGCCAGCAGCTCCGAACGGGGACTTAATTCACCCCTCCACTTT. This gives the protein CASSSERGLNSPLHF.

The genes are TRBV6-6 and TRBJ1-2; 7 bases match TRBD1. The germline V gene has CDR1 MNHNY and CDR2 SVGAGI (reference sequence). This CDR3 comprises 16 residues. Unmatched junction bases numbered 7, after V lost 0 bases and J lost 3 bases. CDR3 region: CASSYSPGQRYYGYTF. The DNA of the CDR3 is TGTGCCAGCAGTTACTCGCCGGGACAGCGATACTATGGCTACACCTTC.

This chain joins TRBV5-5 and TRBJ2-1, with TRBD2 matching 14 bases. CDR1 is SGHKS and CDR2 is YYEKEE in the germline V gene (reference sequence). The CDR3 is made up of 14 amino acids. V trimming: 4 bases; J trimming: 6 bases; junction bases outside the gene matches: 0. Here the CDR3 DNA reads TGTGCCAGCAGCGGGACTAGCGGGAGCAATGAGCAGTTCTTC. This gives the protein CASSGTSGSNEQFF.

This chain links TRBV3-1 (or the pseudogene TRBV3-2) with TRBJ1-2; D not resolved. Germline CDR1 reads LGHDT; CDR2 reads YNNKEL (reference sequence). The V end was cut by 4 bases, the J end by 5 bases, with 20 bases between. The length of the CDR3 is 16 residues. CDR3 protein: CASSLPGRSGIYGYTF. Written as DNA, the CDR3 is TGTGCCAGCAGCCTACCCGGGCGGAGCGGAATTTATGGCTACACCTTC.

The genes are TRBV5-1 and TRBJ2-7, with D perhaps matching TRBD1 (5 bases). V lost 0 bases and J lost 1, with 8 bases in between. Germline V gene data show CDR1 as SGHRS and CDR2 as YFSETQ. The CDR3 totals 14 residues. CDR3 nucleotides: TGCGCCAGCAGCTTGGAGGGGATATCCTACGAGCAGTACTTC. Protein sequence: CASSLEGISYEQYF.

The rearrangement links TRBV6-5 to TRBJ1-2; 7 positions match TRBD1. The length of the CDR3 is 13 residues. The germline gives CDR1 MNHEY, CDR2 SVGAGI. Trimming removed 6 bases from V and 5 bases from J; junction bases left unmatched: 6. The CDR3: CASRVGQTYGYTF. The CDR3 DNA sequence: TGTGCCAGCAGAGTGGGACAGACTTATGGCTACACCTTC.

CDR3 nucleotide sequence: TGTGCCAGCAGCCAAACTAGCGTTGGGGAGCAGTACTTC. Translated: CASSQTSVGEQYF. The gene calls are TRBV4-2 and TRBJ2-7; 7 bases fit TRBD2. The CDR3 has 13 amino acids. Germline V lookup: CDR1 LGHNA, CDR2 YNFKEQ. Trimming at V came to 2 bases and at J to 7 bases, leaving 5 bases not matched to a gene.

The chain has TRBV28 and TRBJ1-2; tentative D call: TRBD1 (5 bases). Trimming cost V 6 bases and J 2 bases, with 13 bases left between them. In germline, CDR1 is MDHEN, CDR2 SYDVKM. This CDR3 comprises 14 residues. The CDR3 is CASSPWGANYGYTF. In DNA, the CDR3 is TGTGCCAGCAGCCCCTGGGGCGCGAACTATGGCTACACCTTC.

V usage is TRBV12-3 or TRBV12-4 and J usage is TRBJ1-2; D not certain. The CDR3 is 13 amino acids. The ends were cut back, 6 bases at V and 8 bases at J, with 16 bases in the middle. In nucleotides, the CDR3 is TGTGCCAGCAGATCGGCTGCGGCGGAAGGCTACACCTTC. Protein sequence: CASRSAAAEGYTF.

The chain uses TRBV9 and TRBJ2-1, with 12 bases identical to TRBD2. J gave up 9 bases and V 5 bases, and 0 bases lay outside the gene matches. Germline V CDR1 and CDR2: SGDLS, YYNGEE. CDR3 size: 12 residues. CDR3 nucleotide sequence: TGTGCCAGCAGGACTAGCGGGGGTGAGCAGTTCTTC. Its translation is CASRTSGGEQFF.

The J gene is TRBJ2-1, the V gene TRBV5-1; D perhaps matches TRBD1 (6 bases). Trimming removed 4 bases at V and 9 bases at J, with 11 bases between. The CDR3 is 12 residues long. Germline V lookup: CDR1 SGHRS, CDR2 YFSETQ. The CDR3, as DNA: TGCGCCAGCAGCCTACAGGGTCCTGAGCAGTTCTTC. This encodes CASSLQGPEQFF.

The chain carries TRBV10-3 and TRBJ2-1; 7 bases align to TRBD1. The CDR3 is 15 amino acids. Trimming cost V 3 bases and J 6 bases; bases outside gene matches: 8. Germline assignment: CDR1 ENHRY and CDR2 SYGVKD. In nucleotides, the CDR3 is TGTGCCATCAGTGAATCGGGGCGGACAGGCAATGAGCAGTTCTTC. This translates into CAISESGRTGNEQFF.

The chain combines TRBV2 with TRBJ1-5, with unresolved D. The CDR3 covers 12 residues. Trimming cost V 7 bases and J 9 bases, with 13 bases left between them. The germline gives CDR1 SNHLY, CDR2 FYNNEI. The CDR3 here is CASKRPGRPQHF. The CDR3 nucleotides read TGTGCCAGCAAGAGACCGGGGAGGCCCCAGCATTTT.

The CDR3 DNA follows: TGTGCCAGCAGCGCCCACCTCAGGGGCGAGCAGTACTTC. The encoded protein is CASSAHLRGEQYF. This rearrangement joins TRBV9 to TRBJ2-7, with D perhaps matching TRBD1 (6 bases). Germline V CDR1 and CDR2: SGDLS, YYNGEE. V shed 3 bases and J shed 6 bases, with 13 bases lying between them. The CDR3 totals 13 residues.

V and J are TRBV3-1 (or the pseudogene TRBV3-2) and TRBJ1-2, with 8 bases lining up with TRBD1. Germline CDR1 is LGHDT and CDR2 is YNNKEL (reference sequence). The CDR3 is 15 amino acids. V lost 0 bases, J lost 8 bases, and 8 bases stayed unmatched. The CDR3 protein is CASSQDHQGARGYTF. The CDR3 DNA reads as TGTGCCAGCAGCCAAGATCACCAGGGGGCAAGAGGCTACACCTTC.

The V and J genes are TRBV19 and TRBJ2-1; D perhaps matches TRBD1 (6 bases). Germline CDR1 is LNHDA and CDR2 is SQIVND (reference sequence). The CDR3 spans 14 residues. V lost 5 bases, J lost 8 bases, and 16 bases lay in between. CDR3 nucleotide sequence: TGTGCCAGTAGTCGGTCGAGGGGGTACTATGAGCAGTTCTTC. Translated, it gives CASSRSRGYYEQFF.

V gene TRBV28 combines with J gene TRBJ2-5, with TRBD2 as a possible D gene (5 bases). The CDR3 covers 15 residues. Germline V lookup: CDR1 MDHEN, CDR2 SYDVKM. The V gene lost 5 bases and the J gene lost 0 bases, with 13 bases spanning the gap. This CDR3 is CASSPRTVYQETQYF. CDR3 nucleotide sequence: TGTGCCAGCAGTCCAAGGACTGTGTACCAAGAGACCCAGTACTTC.

The CDR3 sequence: CASTYGAGREAFF. In DNA, the CDR3 is TGTGCCAGCACCTATGGGGCCGGGCGCGAAGCTTTCTTT. The V call is TRBV12-3 or TRBV12-4, the J call TRBJ1-1, with D possibly TRBD1 on 5 matching bases. V was clipped by 7 bases and J by 8 bases, with 17 bases between them. The CDR3 runs to 13 residues.